The 25 T cell receptor beta chains reported below all come from one sample, sequenced in a study of blood T cells in healthy people across ages. The authors ran a second PCR of 7 to 11 cycles using a sample-barcoded 5' primer and a J-beta primer mix. TCRdb re-analysed the 5' RACE reads in MiXCR, keeping a single row per CDR3 protein. The sample includes 800,000 or so distinct CDR3 sequences, 35% to 60% of them seen just once. Input material: blood. These receptors originate from a man older than 75 in good health.

This clonotype was counted a few times. The chain carries TRBV20-1 and TRBJ2-7; tentatively, D is TRBD1 or TRBD2 (5 bases each). Trimming took off 0 bases at V and 0 bases at J, with 15 bases between the two ends. The CDR3 is 16 residues long. Germline CDR1 is DFQATT and CDR2 is SNEGSKA (reference sequence). The CDR3 is CSARDPAGGTSYEQYF. The DNA of the CDR3 is TGCAGTGCTAGAGATCCCGCGGGTGGGACCTCCTACGAGCAGTACTTC.

The rearrangement joins TRBV7-2 to TRBJ2-3; either TRBD1 or TRBD2 may supply D (6 bases each). CDR1 and CDR2 from the germline V gene are SGHTA and FQGNSA. The CDR3 is 15 amino acids. Trimming left V 5 bases short and J 1 base short, with 13 bases between. CDR3 loop: CASSRGRLGTDTQYF. The DNA of the CDR3 is TGTGCCAGCAGCAGGGGGAGGTTGGGCACAGATACGCAGTATTTT. Using reference TRBV7-2 and TRBJ2-3 for the parts outside the CDR3, the full variable domain is GAGVSQSPSNKVTEKGKDVELRCDPISGHTALYWYRQSLGQGLEFLIYFQGNSAPDKSGLPSDRFSAERTGGSVSTLTIQRTQQEDSAVYLCASSRGRLGTDTQYFGPGTRLTVL.

The chain couples TRBV10-3 to TRBJ2-3; tentatively, D is TRBD2 (5 bases). The CDR3 sequence is 13 residues long. Trimming shortened V by 6 bases and J by 2 bases, and 9 bases separated the two germline ends. The germline gives CDR1 ENHRY, CDR2 SYGVKD. The CDR3 sequence: CAISRGDTDTQYF. The DNA of the CDR3 is TGTGCCATCAGCCGGGGTGACACAGATACGCAGTATTTT.

The chain uses TRBV20-1 and TRBJ2-3, with TRBD2 matching 8 bases. The CDR3 extends over 13 amino acids. With V trimmed by 6 bases and J by 5 bases, 7 bases remained unmatched. CDR1 is DFQATT and CDR2 is SNEGSKA in the germline V gene (reference sequence). Here the CDR3 reads CSAYRAGVDTQYF. CDR3 in DNA: TGCAGTGCGTATCGAGCGGGAGTAGATACGCAGTATTTT.

The chain employs TRBV27 and TRBJ1-4; 7 nucleotides align to TRBD1. The CDR3 totals 15 residues. After removal of 0 bases from V and 7 bases from J, the junction contained 5 bases not matched to a gene. Germline assignment: CDR1 MNHEY and CDR2 SMNVEV (reference sequence). The CDR3 DNA reads as TGTGCCAGCAGTTTATCAGGGGGCTGGGGTGAAAAACTGTTTTTT. Its translation: CASSLSGGWGEKLFF.

V gene TRBV4-1 combines with J gene TRBJ2-1; TRBD2 is a possible D gene (7 bases). The CDR3 loop spans 17 amino acids. Germline V gene lookup returns CDR1 MGHRA and CDR2 YSYEKL. Trimming took 4 bases from V and 7 from J, leaving 23 bases between them. The CDR3, as DNA: TGCGCCAGCAGCCGCCACCCCTCGAGGGGGGGATCTAATGAGCAGTTCTTC. Translated, it gives CASSRHPSRGGSNEQFF.

CDR3 amino acids: CASSVATEPYEQYF. In DNA form, the CDR3 reads TGTGCCAGCAGCGTAGCTACGGAGCCGTACGAGCAGTACTTC. This chain uses TRBV9 with TRBJ2-7, with no clear D. Per the germline V gene, CDR1 is SGDLS and CDR2 is YYNGEE. V was cut by 0 bases and J by 4 bases, with 11 bases left in between. The CDR3 totals 14 residues.

This rearrangement joins TRBV28 to TRBJ2-1, with 9 bases that match TRBD2. The CDR3 is made up of 14 amino acids. Germline V CDR1 and CDR2: MDHEN, SYDVKM. J lost 7 bases, V lost 8 bases, and 9 bases had no gene match. The CDR3 sequence is CASLFSGGRNEQFF. The CDR3 coding sequence is TGTGCCAGCCTCTTTAGCGGGGGCCGAAATGAGCAGTTCTTC.

Worth noting for this clonotype: A much bigger clone sits one base away, suggesting this may be a read error. This sequence joins TRBV27 and TRBJ2-7; 7 nucleotides match TRBD1. Germline V lookup: CDR1 MNHEY, CDR2 SMNVEV (reference sequence). The V segment lost 5 bases and the J segment 6 bases; nucleotides outside the gene matches: 10. The CDR3 has 14 residues. The CDR3 is CASSGQDSGCEQYF. DNA for the CDR3: TGTGCCAGCAGTGGACAGGACTCGGGCTGCGAGCAGTACTTC.

The chain recombines TRBV20-1 with TRBJ1-5; D is possibly TRBD1 (5 bases). This CDR3 has 13 residues. Germline CDR1 DFQATT, CDR2 SNEGSKA (reference sequence). V was clipped by 6 bases and J by 3 bases, with 12 bases between them. The chain's CDR3 is CSAPGGSNQPQHF. The CDR3 DNA is TGCAGTGCCCCGGGGGGGTCCAATCAGCCCCAGCATTTT.

The chain carries TRBV20-1 and TRBJ2-1; 9 bases match TRBD1. The V and J ends lost 1 base and 13 bases, in that order; junction bases with no gene match: 14. CDR1 DFQATT and CDR2 SNEGSKA come from the germline V gene (reference sequence). The CDR3 covers 15 residues. In DNA form, the CDR3 reads TGCAGTGCTAGAGGAGGACAGGGGATGACGGAGACCCAGTTCTTC. Its translation: CSARGGQGMTETQFF.

This clonotype was counted only a few times. V usage is TRBV20-1 and J usage is TRBJ2-5; 7 bases agree with TRBD2. With 6 bases clipped from V and 4 bases from J, the junction kept 11 bases outside the gene matches. Germline V gives CDR1 DFQATT, CDR2 SNEGSKA (reference sequence). This CDR3 region has 14 residues. The CDR3 bases are TGCAGTGCCACCCAGCTGACTAGCTCAGAGACCCAGTACTTC. It translates to CSATQLTSSETQYF.

The V and J genes are TRBV21-1 and TRBJ2-6; the table's D call of TRBD2 was not tested on the DNA. TRBV21-1 is flagged as a pseudogene. The CDR3 is 19 amino acids. The CDR3 DNA reads as TGTGCCAGCAGCAAAAGCGAGCGGGAGAGGTTTAGTGGGGCCAACGTCCTGACTTTC. It yields the protein CASSKSERERFSGANVLTF.

The rearrangement uses TRBV6-1 and TRBJ2-2, with unresolved D. Trimming pared 2 bases from V and 0 bases from J, leaving 7 bases between. This CDR3 contains 15 residues. Germline-derived CDR1 and CDR2 are MNHNS and SASEGT. CDR3 region: CASSELFANTGELFF. The CDR3 DNA is TGTGCCAGCAGTGAATTGTTCGCGAACACCGGGGAGCTGTTTTTT.

The table lists this clonotype with a count of one. V and J are TRBV4-1 and TRBJ2-3, with 8 bases that match TRBD1. The ends lost 1 base at V and 2 bases at J; junction bases unmatched: 2. CDR1 is MGHRA and CDR2 is YSYEKL in the germline V gene. The CDR3 runs to 15 residues. The CDR3, as DNA: TGCGCCAGCAGCCAAGCGGACAGGGACACAGATACGCAGTATTTT. Translated, it gives CASSQADRDTDTQYF.

This clonotype was counted a few times. The chain employs TRBV20-1 and TRBJ2-1; the D gene is possibly TRBD1 (6 bases). V was pared by 5 bases and J by 6 bases, with 14 bases between. CDR1 is DFQATT, CDR2 SNEGSKA, per germline (reference sequence). The CDR3 contains 13 residues. The CDR3 coding sequence is TGCAGTGCTCTCCGGGACATGGCCAATGAGCAGTTCTTC. Amino acids: CSALRDMANEQFF.

The CDR3 DNA reads TGTGCCAGCAGCAAAACGGGGACTAGCGGGACAAATGAGCAGTACTTC. Protein product: CASSKTGTSGTNEQYF. The chain recombines TRBV21-1 with TRBJ2-5; the D call in the table, TRBD2, was not verified against the DNA. TRBV21-1 is described as a pseudogene. The CDR3 consists of 16 residues.

On this clonotype: The junction and the germline gene differ at one end; a read error may be behind it. The rearrangement uses TRBV27 and TRBJ1-5, with D maybe TRBD1 (6 bases). CDR1 is MNHEY and CDR2 is SMNVEV in the germline V gene (reference sequence). CDR3 size: 15 residues. The CDR3 DNA is TGTGCCGGCAGTTGGGGGGCGAAGGGGGACCAGCCCCAGCATTTT. This codes for CAGSWGAKGDQPQHF.

This clonotype showed up just a few times. Written as DNA, the CDR3 is TGCAGCGAACTCGGACAGGGTTACAATGAGCAGTTCTTC. Translation gives CSELGQGYNEQFF. This chain connects TRBV29-1 to TRBJ2-1; TRBD1 aligns across 8 bases. Germline V gene data show CDR1 as SQVTM and CDR2 as ANQGSEA. The CDR3 runs 13 residues. The ends lost 7 bases at V and 4 bases at J; junction bases unmatched: 6.

The chain is built from TRBV29-1 and TRBJ2-7; the match to TRBD1 covers 7 bases. Trimming at V came to 4 bases and at J to 1 base, leaving 10 bases not matched to a gene. In germline, CDR1 is SQVTM, CDR2 ANQGSEA. CDR3 length: 15 amino acids. CDR3 sequence: CSVALWTGNSYEQYF. CDR3 coding DNA: TGCAGCGTTGCTTTATGGACAGGAAATTCCTACGAGCAGTACTTC.

This clonotype showed up many times. This rearrangement joins TRBV12-3 or TRBV12-4 to TRBJ2-1; D unclear. V was clipped by 4 bases and J by 15 bases, with 13 bases between them. The CDR3 runs to 11 residues. Written as DNA, the CDR3 is TGTGCCAGCAGTTCCACTCGGAACGCGTTCTTC. Protein sequence: CASSSTRNAFF.

A few counts support this clonotype. The chain recombines TRBV9 with TRBJ2-1, with 9 bases fitting TRBD2. The CDR3 is 17 amino acids. V was clipped by 0 bases and J by 3 bases; unmatched bases: 7. Germline V gene sequence: CDR1 SGDLS, CDR2 YYNGEE. The CDR3: CASSVDSGSIYYNEQFF. CDR3 bases: TGTGCCAGCAGCGTAGATAGCGGGAGTATCTACTACAATGAGCAGTTCTTC.

The chain couples TRBV6-6 to TRBJ2-7; tentatively, D is TRBD2 (7 bases). V lost 8 bases, J lost 2 bases, and 19 bases lay in between. The CDR3 sequence is 15 residues long. Germline V gene data show CDR1 as MNHNY and CDR2 as SVGAGI (reference sequence). CDR3 loop: CASSPKGRGPYEQYF. CDR3 DNA sequence: TGTGCCAGCTCCCCCAAGGGGCGGGGGCCCTACGAGCAGTACTTC.

This clonotype was observed a few times. The rearrangement uses TRBV6-2 or TRBV6-3 and TRBJ2-7; 8 bases line up with TRBD1. The CDR3 has 14 residues. The germline V gene has CDR1 MNHEY and CDR2 SVGEGT. J lost 2 bases, V lost 8 bases, and 8 bases had no gene match. The CDR3 DNA reads as TGTGCCAGCCGATTGACAGGGGTAACCTACGAGCAGTACTTC. Amino acid sequence: CASRLTGVTYEQYF.

This clonotype has just a few counts. The gene calls are TRBV12-3 or TRBV12-4 and TRBJ2-5; TRBD2 might be the D (5 bases). Trimming stripped 4 bases from V and 1 base from J, with 16 bases between. The CDR3 length is 16 residues. DNA of the CDR3: TGTGCCAGCAGTTCACCGCCCTTGGGGAGCCAAGAGACCCAGTACTTC. It encodes CASSSPPLGSQETQYF.